This T cell receptor (beta chain) was recorded in a study of T cell responses to AZD1222 COVID-19 vaccine. General study findings and limits: Sampling that yielded the repertoires occurred only after the peak T cell response. The sample set comprised mostly white British donors with more females, and clonal diversity was possibly underestimated. Two doses of AZD1222 preceded a rise in Spike-specific TCR breadth and depth.

Sequencing was performed with immunoSEQ multiplex PCR; in TCRdb, only in-frame clones are kept and a portion is missing. The sample includes fewer than 130,000 clones, just under 95% of them seen just once. On this clone: What it recognizes is unknown.

CDR3 size: 17 residues. Germline CDR1 reads LNHDA; CDR2 reads SQIVND (reference sequence). V lost 4 bases to trimming and J lost 3 bases; unmatched junction nucleotides: 14. This sample comprised peripheral blood, obtained on day 0 of AZD1222 vaccination. This chain connects TRBV19 to TRBJ2-7, with 8 bases aligning to TRBD1. The receptor's source is an adult in good health. CDR3 sequence: CASSTVLGQGPNYEQYF. DNA of the CDR3: TGTGCCAGTAGTACCGTCCTCGGACAGGGACCTAACTACGAGCAGTACTTC.